The T cell receptor (beta chain) under discussion was sequenced for a study of T cell responses to AZD1222 COVID-19 vaccine. Repertoires were generated with immunoSEQ multiplex PCR, while TCRdb's copy carries only in-frame clones and drops some. The sample lists 95,000 to 100,000 clones, 86% occurring once. Overall study results and limits: Donors, mostly white British, included more females; clonal diversity was possibly underestimated.

A note on this clone: Antigen: not known.

This material consisted of peripheral blood, taken on day 0 of AZD1222 vaccination. This receptor was identified in an adult in good health.

Here the CDR3 DNA reads TGTGCCAGCAGCCTCCTCTCAACTAGCGGGGGAACAGATACGCAGTATTTT. It encodes CASSLLSTSGGTDTQYF. The V call is TRBV5-5, the J call TRBJ2-3; 11 nucleotides align to TRBD2. Germline V CDR1 and CDR2: SGHKS, YYEKEE (reference sequence). The J segment lost 3 bases and the V segment lost 4 bases, leaving 10 bases of the junction unmatched. The length of the CDR3 is 17 residues.